The 13 T cell receptor beta chains reported below all come from one sample, sequenced in a study of CD8+ T cells in alopecia areata. The treatment was: oral pan-JAK inhibitor, 5-10 mg twice daily. RNA extraction was followed by reverse transcription into cDNA, which acted as the sequencing template. Only in-frame clones appear in the TCRdb table, and some are missing; sequencing was by immunoSEQ multiplex PCR. This repertoire shows 90,000 or so clones, around 40% found once; its top ten account for less than 20%. The sequencing used CD8+ T cells sorted from blood, collected at week 24, from a patient treated with tofacitinib. Source of these receptors: a human donor with alopecia areata.

This clone was counted a few times. The genes are TRBV29-1 and TRBJ1-2; D remains unclear. V was pared by 4 bases and J by 3 bases, with 12 bases between. The CDR3 is 13 residues long. The germline V gene encodes CDR1 SQVTM and CDR2 ANQGSEA. The CDR3 nucleotides read TGCAGCGTTGGGAACATGGAGGACTATGGCTACACCTTC. Its translation: CSVGNMEDYGYTF.

The CDR3 reads CASSRESGDNEQFF. CDR3 sequence (DNA): TGTGCCAGCAGTCGAGAGAGCGGGGACAATGAGCAGTTCTTC. This sequence joins TRBV6-5 and TRBJ2-1; 7 bases are shared with TRBD2. V lost 5 bases, J lost 5 bases, and 6 bases stayed unmatched. In germline, CDR1 is MNHEY, CDR2 SVGAGI. The CDR3 length is 14 residues.

There are a few counts of this clone. The chain uses TRBV29-1 and TRBJ1-2; weak D call: TRBD1 (6 bases). V was shortened by 7 bases and J by 4 bases, with 16 bases between the two germline ends. Looked up from germline, CDR1 is SQVTM and CDR2 is ANQGSEA. This CDR3 is built from 13 residues. CDR3 sequence (DNA): TGCAGCGCAAGGCCAGGGGATAGCTATGGCTACACCTTC. Translated, it gives CSARPGDSYGYTF.

This clone has a single count. V usage is TRBV27 and J usage is TRBJ2-2; possible D gene TRBD1, 5 bases. This CDR3 comprises 17 residues. V dropped 6 bases and J dropped 3 bases, with 20 bases sitting between them. Germline CDR1 reads MNHEY; CDR2 reads SMNVEV (reference sequence). CDR3 protein: CASSSVGASGDTGELFF. CDR3 in DNA: TGTGCCAGCAGCTCGGTTGGGGCCAGTGGGGACACCGGGGAGCTGTTTTTT.

This clone was counted a few times. The gene calls are TRBV4-1 and TRBJ2-7; TRBD1 aligns across 9 bases. The V segment lost 5 bases and the J segment 0 bases; nucleotides outside the gene matches: 5. This CDR3 region has 15 residues. The germline V gene has CDR1 MGHRA and CDR2 YSYEKL. CDR3 region: CASSSRTGASYEQYF. The DNA for the CDR3 is TGCGCCAGCAGCTCCCGGACAGGGGCCTCCTACGAGCAGTACTTC.

This clone was counted between two and nine times. The chain carries TRBV9 and TRBJ1-5; TRBD1 matches at 8 bases. The CDR3 totals 13 residues. With V trimmed by 3 bases and J by 10 bases, 6 bases remained unmatched. The germline gives CDR1 SGDLS, CDR2 YYNGEE. This CDR3 reads CASSAAGGEPQHF. The CDR3 DNA reads TGTGCCAGCAGCGCCGCAGGGGGCGAACCCCAGCATTTT.

The genes are TRBV29-1 and TRBJ2-2; D is unresolved. The germline gives CDR1 SQVTM, CDR2 ANQGSEA. CDR3 length: 16 residues. The V end was cut by 5 bases, the J end by 6 bases, with 22 bases between. The CDR3 here is CSVQLVAEGPPGELFF. The CDR3 DNA reads TGCAGCGTTCAGTTGGTGGCGGAAGGGCCGCCCGGGGAGCTGTTTTTT.

This clone was seen a single time. DNA of the CDR3: TGTGCCAGCAGTGACGTACGTTACGAGCAGTACTTC. Protein sequence: CASSDVRYEQYF. This rearrangement joins TRBV25-1 to TRBJ2-7; no reliable D call. The CDR3 is 12 amino acids. Germline lookup yields CDR1 MGHDK and CDR2 SYGVNS. V was cut by 3 bases and J by 4 bases, with 7 bases left in between.

This clone was counted ten times or more. This sequence joins TRBV19 and TRBJ1-5, with D perhaps TRBD1 (5 bases). Deletions cut 5 bases from V and 5 bases from J, with 13 bases between. The CDR3 covers 14 residues. In germline, CDR1 is LNHDA, CDR2 SQIVND (reference sequence). CDR3 nucleotides: TGTGCCAGTAGTGGATGGGGGGGTCATCAGCCCCAGCATTTT. As protein: CASSGWGGHQPQHF.

The sample holds a few counts of this clone. The chain carries TRBV30 and TRBJ1-1; 8 bases map to TRBD1. The germline CDR1 and CDR2 sequences are GTSNPN and SVGIG (reference sequence). There are 14 residues in the CDR3. The V segment lost 8 bases and the J segment 5 bases; nucleotides outside the gene matches: 13. The CDR3 loop is CAGGQGVPGTEAFF. The CDR3 DNA reads as TGTGCCGGAGGACAGGGTGTGCCGGGGACTGAAGCTTTCTTT.

V gene TRBV28 combines with J gene TRBJ2-2; D is unresolved. This CDR3 comprises 13 residues. Germline V gene data show CDR1 as MDHEN and CDR2 as SYDVKM. Trimming took 6 bases from V and 2 from J, leaving 7 bases between them. The CDR3 sequence: CASSPHNTGELFF. The CDR3 DNA is TGTGCCAGCAGCCCCCATAACACCGGGGAGCTGTTTTTT.

The gene calls are TRBV6-6 and TRBJ2-1, with a possible D match to TRBD2 (5 bases). Germline loops: CDR1 MNHNY, CDR2 SVGAGI (reference sequence). The CDR3 length is 15 residues. Between the trimmed V and J ends, which lost 5 bases and 4 bases, there was a span of 15 bases. CDR3 nucleotides: TGTGCCAGCAGTGCGGACTCGACTGATTACAATGAGCAGTTCTTC. This gives the protein CASSADSTDYNEQFF.

This sequence joins TRBV7-9 and TRBJ1-5; D is unresolved. Deletions cut 2 bases from V and 5 bases from J, with 4 bases between. This CDR3 is 12 amino acids long. The germline V gene has CDR1 SEHNR and CDR2 FQNEAQ (reference sequence). The CDR3 loop reads CASSLTDQPQHF. CDR3 in DNA: TGTGCCAGCAGCTTAACGGATCAGCCCCAGCATTTT.